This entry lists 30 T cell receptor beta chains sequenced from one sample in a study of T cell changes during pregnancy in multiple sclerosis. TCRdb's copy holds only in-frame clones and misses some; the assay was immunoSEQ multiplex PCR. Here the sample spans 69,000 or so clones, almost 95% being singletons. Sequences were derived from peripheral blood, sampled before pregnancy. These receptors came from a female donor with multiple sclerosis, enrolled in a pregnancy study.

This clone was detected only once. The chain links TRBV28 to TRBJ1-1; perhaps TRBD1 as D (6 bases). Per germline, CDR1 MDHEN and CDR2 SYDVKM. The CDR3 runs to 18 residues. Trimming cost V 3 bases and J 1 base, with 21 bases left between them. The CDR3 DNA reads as TGTGCCAGCAGTTTTCCCCTCCGGGGCAGGGGAGCGAACACTGAAGCTTTCTTT. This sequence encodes CASSFPLRGRGANTEAFF.

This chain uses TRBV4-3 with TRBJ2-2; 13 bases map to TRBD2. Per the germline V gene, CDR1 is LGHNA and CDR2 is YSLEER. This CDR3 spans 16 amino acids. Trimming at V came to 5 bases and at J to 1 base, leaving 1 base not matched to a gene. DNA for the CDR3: TGCGCCAGCAGCAGGACTAGCGGGAGGAACACCGGGGAGCTGTTTTTT. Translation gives CASSRTSGRNTGELFF.

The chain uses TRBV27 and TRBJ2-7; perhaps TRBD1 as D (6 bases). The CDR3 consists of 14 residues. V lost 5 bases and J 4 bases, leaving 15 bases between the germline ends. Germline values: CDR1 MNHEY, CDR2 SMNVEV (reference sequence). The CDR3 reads CASSSPGTNYEQYF. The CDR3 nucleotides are TGTGCCAGCAGTAGCCCCGGGACAAATTACGAGCAGTACTTC.

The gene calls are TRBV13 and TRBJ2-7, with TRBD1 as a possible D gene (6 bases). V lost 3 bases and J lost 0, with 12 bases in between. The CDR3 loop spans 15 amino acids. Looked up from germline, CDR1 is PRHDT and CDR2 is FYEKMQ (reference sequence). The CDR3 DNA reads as TGTGCCAGCAGCTTCAGGACAGCGCACTCCTACGAGCAGTACTTC. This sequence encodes CASSFRTAHSYEQYF.

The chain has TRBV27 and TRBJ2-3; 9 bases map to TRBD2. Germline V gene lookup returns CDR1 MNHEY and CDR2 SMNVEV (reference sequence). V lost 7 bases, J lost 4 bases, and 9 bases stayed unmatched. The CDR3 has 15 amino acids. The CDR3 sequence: CASKGSGRISDTQYF. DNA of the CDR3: TGTGCCAGCAAGGGTAGCGGGAGAATCTCAGATACGCAGTATTTT.

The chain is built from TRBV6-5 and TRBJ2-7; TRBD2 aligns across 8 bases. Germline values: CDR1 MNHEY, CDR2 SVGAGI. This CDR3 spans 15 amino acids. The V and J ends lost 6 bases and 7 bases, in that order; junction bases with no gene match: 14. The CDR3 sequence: CASSRSGRLGGEQYF. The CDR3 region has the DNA TGTGCCAGCAGCCGGAGCGGGAGACTCGGCGGGGAGCAGTACTTC.

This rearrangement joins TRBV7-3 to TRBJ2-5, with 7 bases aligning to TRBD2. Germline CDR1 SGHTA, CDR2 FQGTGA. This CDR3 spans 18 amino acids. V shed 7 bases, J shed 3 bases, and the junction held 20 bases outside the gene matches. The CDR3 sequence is CASTQTKGGRAAEETQYF. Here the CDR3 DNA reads TGTGCCAGCACCCAAACTAAGGGAGGGAGAGCGGCGGAAGAGACCCAGTACTTC.

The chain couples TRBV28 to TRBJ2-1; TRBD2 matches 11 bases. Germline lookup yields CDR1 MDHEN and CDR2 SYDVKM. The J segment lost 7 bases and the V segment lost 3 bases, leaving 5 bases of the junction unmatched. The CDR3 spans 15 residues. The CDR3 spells CASSFTSGSRNEQFF. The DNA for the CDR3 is TGTGCCAGCAGTTTTACTAGCGGGAGTCGGAATGAGCAGTTCTTC.

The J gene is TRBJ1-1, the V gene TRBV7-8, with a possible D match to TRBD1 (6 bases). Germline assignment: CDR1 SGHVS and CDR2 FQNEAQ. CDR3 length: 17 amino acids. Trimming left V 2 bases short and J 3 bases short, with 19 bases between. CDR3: CASSLNQYRDMDTEAFF. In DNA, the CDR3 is TGTGCCAGCAGCTTAAACCAATATCGGGACATGGACACTGAAGCTTTCTTT.

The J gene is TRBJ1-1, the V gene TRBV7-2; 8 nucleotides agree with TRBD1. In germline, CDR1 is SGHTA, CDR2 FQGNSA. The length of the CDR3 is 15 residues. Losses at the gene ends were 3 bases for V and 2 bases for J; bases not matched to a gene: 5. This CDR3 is CASSFSTGENTEAFF. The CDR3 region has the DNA TGTGCCAGCAGCTTCTCGACAGGGGAAAACACTGAAGCTTTCTTT.

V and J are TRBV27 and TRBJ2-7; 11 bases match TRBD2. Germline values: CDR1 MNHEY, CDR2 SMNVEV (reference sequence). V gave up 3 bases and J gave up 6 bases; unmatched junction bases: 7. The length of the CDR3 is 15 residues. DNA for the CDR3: TGTGCCAGCAGTTTTGAGGGGCTAGCGGGAGGCGAGCAGTACTTC. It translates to CASSFEGLAGGEQYF.

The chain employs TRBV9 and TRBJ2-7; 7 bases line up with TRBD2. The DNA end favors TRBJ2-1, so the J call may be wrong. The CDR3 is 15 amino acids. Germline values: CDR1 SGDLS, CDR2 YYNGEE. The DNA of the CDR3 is TGTGCCAGCAGCGTAGCTGCGGGAGAGTACAATGAGCAGTTCTTC. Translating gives CASSVAAGEYNEQFF.

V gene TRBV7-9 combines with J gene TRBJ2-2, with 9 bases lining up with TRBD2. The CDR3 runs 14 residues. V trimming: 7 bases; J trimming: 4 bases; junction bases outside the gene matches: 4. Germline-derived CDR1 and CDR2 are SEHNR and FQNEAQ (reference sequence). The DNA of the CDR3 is TGTGCCAGCACTCCTAGCGGGGCCACCGGGGAGCTGTTTTTT. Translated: CASTPSGATGELFF. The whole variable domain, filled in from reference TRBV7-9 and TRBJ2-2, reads DTGVSQNPRHKITKRGQNVTFRCDPISEHNRLYWYRQTLGQGPEFLTYFQNEAQLEKSRLLSDRFSAERPKGSFSTLEIQRTEQGDSAMYLCASTPSGATGELFFGEGSRLTVL.

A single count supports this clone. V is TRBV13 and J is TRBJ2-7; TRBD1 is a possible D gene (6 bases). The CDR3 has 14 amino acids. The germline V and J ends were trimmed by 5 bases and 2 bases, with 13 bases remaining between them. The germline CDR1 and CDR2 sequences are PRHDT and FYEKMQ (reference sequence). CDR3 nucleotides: TGTGCCAGCAGCCGAGAGGGACAAGCCTACGAGCAGTACTTC. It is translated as CASSREGQAYEQYF.

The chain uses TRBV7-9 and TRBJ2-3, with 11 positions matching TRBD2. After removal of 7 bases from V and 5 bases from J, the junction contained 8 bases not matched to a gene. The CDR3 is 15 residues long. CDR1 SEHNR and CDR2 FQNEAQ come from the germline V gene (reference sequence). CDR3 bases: TGTGCCAGCACCGAACTACTAGCGGGAGTAGATACGCAGTATTTT. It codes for CASTELLAGVDTQYF. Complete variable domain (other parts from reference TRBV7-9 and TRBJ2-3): DTGVSQNPRHKITKRGQNVTFRCDPISEHNRLYWYRQTLGQGPEFLTYFQNEAQLEKSRLLSDRFSAERPKGSFSTLEIQRTEQGDSAMYLCASTELLAGVDTQYFGPGTRLTVL.

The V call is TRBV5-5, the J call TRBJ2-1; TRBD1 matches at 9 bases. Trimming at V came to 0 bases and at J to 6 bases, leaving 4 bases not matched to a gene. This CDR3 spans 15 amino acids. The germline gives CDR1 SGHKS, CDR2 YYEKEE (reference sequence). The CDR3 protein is CASSLAGTGLNEQFF. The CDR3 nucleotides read TGTGCCAGCAGCTTGGCCGGGACAGGGCTCAATGAGCAGTTCTTC.

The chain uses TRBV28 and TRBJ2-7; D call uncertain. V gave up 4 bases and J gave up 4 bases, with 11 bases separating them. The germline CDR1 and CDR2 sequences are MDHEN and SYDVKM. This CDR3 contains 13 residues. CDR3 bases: TGTGCCAGCAGTTCTGCGATGAGTTACGAGCAGTACTTC. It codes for CASSSAMSYEQYF.

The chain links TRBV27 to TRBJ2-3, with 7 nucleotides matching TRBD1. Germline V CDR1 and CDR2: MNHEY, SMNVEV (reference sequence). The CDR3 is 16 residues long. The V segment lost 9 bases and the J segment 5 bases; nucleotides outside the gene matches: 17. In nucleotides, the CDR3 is TGTGCCAGTTTAGGAAGACTCGAACCAGGGGGAGATACGCAGTATTTT. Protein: CASLGRLEPGGDTQYF.

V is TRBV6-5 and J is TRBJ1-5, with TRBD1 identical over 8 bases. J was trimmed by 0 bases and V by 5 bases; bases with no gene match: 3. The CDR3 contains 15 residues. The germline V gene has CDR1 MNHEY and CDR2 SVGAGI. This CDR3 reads CASSLTGDSNQPQHF. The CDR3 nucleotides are TGTGCCAGCAGTCTGACAGGGGATAGCAATCAGCCCCAGCATTTT.

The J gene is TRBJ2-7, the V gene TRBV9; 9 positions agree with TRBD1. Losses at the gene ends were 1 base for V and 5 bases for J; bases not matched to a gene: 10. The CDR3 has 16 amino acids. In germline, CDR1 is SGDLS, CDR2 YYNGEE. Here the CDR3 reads CASSVNPGQGSHEQYF. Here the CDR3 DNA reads TGTGCCAGCAGCGTAAATCCGGGACAGGGAAGCCACGAGCAGTACTTC.

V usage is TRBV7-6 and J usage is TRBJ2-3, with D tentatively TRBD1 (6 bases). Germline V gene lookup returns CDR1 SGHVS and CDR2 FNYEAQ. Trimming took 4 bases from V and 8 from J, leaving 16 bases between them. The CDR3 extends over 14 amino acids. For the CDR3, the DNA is TGTGCCAGCAGCTATCGTCCACAGGGTGGTACGCAGTATTTT. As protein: CASSYRPQGGTQYF.

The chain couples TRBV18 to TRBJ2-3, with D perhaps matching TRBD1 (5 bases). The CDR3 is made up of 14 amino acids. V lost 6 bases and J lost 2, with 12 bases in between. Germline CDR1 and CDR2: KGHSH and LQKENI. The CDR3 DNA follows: TGTGCCAGCTCTCAAGGGGCCTCCACAGATACGCAGTATTTT. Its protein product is CASSQGASTDTQYF.

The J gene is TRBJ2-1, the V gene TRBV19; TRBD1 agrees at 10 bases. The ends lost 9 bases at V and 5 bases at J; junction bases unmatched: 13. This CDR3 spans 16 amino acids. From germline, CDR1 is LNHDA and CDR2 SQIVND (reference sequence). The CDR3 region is CASTMRQGAGNNEQFF. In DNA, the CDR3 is TGTGCCAGCACTATGCGACAGGGGGCGGGCAACAATGAGCAGTTCTTC. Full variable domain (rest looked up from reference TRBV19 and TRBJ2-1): DGGITQSPKYLFRKEGQNVTLSCEQNLNHDAMYWYRQDPGQGLRLIYYSQIVNDFQKGDIAEGYSVSREKKESFPLTVTSAQKNPTAFYLCASTMRQGAGNNEQFFGPGTRLTVL.

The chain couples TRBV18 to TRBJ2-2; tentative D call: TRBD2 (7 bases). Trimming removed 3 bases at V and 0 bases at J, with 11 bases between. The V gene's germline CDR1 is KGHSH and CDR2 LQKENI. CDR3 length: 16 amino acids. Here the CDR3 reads CASSPSGGPNTGELFF. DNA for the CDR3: TGTGCCAGCTCACCCTCGGGGGGCCCGAACACCGGGGAGCTGTTTTTT.

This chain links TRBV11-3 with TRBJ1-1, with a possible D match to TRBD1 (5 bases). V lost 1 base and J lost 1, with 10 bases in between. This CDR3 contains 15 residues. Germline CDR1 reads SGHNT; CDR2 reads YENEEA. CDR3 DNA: TGTGCCAGCAGCTTAGGAAGGGGCAGGAACACTGAAGCTTTCTTT. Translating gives CASSLGRGRNTEAFF.

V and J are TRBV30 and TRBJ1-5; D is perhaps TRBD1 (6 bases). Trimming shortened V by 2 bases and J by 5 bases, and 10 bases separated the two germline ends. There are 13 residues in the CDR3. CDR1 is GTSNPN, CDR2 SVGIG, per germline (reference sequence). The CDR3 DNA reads TGTGCCTGGAGTAAGGGGGGGGATCAGCCCCAGCATTTT. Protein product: CAWSKGGDQPQHF.

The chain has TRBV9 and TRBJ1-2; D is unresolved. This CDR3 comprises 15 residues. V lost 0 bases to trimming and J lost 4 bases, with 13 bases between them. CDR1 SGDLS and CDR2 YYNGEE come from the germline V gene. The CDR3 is CASSVEGSPGYGYTF. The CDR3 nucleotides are TGTGCCAGCAGCGTAGAAGGCAGCCCGGGCTATGGCTACACCTTC.

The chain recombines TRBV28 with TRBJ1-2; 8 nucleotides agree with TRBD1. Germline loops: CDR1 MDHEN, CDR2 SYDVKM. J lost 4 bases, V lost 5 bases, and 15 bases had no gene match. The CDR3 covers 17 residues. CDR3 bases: TGTGCCAGCAGTGACCCCGACAGGGGACCCCTTGGCTATGGCTACACCTTC. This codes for CASSDPDRGPLGYGYTF.

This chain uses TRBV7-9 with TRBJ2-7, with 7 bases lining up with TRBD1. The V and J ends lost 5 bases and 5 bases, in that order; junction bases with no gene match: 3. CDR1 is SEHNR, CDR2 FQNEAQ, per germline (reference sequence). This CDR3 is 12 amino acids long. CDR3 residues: CASSNDRDEQYF. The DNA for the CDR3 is TGTGCCAGCAGCAACGACAGGGACGAGCAGTACTTC.

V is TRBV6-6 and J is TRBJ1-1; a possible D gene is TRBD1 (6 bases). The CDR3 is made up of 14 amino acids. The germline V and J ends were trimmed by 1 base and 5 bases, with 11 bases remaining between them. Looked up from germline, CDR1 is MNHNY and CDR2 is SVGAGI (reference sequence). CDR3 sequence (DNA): TGTGCCAGCAGTTACTTGGGGGCAGGAACTGAAGCTTTCTTT. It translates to CASSYLGAGTEAFF.